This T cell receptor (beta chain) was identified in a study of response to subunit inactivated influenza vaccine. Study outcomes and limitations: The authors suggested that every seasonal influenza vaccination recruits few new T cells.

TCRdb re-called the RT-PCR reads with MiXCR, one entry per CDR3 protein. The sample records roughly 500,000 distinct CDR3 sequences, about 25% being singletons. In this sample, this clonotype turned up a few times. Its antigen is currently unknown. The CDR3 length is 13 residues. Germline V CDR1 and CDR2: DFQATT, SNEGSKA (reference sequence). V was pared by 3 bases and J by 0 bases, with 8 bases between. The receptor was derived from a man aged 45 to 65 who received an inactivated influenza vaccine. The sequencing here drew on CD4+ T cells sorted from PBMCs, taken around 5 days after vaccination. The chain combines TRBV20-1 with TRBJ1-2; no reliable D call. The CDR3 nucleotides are TGCAGTGCTAGGGATCATACTAACTATGGCTACACCTTC. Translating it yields CSARDHTNYGYTF.